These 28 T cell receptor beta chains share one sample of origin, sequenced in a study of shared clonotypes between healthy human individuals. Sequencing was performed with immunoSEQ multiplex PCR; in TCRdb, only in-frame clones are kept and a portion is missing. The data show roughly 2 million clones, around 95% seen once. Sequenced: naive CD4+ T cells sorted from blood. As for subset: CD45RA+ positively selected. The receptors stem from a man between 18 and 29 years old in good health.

This CDR3 reads CASSITGGTGYTF. Here the CDR3 DNA reads TGTGCCAGCAGTATAACAGGGGGCACTGGCTACACCTTC. The chain is built from TRBV27 and TRBJ1-2; 9 nucleotides line up with TRBD1. Germline V gene lookup returns CDR1 MNHEY and CDR2 SMNVEV (reference sequence). The CDR3 extends over 13 amino acids. The J segment lost 7 bases and the V segment lost 5 bases, leaving 5 bases of the junction unmatched.

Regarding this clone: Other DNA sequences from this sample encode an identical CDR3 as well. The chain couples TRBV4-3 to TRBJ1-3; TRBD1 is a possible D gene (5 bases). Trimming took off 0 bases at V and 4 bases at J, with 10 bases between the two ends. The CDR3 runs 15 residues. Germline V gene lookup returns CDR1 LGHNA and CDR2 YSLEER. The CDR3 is CASSQESGGGNTIYF. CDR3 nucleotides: TGCGCCAGCAGCCAAGAGAGTGGGGGAGGAAACACCATATATTTT.

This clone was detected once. The DNA for the CDR3 is TGTGCCAGCAGCTTACAGGGGCAAGTCACTGAAGCTTTCTTT. Translated: CASSLQGQVTEAFF. This rearrangement joins TRBV7-2 to TRBJ1-1; a weak D match, TRBD1 (6 bases). This CDR3 region has 14 residues. V lost 2 bases and J lost 4, with 11 bases in between. CDR1 and CDR2 (germline): SGHTA, FQGNSA.

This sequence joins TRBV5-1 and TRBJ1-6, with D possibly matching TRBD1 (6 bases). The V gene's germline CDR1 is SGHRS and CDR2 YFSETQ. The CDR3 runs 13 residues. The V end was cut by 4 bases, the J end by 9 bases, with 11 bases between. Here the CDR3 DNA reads TGCGCCAGCAGCGACGACAGGACTTCACCCCTCCACTTT. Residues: CASSDDRTSPLHF.

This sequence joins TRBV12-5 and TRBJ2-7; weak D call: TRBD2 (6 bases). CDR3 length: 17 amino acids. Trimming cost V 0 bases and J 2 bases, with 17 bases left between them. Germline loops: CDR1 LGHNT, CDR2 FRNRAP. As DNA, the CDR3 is TGTGCTAGTGGTTTGGTACCGAGTCGGGGGATCCCCTACGAGCAGTACTTC. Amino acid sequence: CASGLVPSRGIPYEQYF.

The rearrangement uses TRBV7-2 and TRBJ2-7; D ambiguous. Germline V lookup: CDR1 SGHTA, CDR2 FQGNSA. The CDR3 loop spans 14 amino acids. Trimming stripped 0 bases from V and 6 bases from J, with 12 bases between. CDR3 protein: CASSLASEKTEQYF. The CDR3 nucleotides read TGTGCCAGCAGCTTAGCAAGCGAGAAAACCGAGCAGTACTTC.

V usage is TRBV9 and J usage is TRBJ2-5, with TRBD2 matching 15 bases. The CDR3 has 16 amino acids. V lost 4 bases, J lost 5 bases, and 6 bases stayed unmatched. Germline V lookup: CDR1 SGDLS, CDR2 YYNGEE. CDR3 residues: CASSPRTSGRGETQYF. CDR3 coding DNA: TGTGCCAGCAGCCCCCGGACTAGCGGGAGGGGTGAGACCCAGTACTTC.

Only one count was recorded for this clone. The CDR3 nucleotides are TGTGCCAGCAGCCGACCCGGGACTAGCGGGAGGATGAACACCGGGGAGCTGTTTTTT. Translation gives CASSRPGTSGRMNTGELFF. The chain carries TRBV7-2 and TRBJ2-2, with 15 bases aligning to TRBD2. Germline V gene lookup returns CDR1 SGHTA and CDR2 FQGNSA. V lost 5 bases, J lost 1 base, and 8 bases stayed unmatched. The CDR3 consists of 19 residues.

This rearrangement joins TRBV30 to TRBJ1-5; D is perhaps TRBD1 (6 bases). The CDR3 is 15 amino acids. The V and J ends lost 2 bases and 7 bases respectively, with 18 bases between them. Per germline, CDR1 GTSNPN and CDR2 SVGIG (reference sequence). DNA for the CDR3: TGTGCCTGGAGTATGGCAGGGGCCCCGGGGCAGCCCCAGCATTTT. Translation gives CAWSMAGAPGQPQHF.

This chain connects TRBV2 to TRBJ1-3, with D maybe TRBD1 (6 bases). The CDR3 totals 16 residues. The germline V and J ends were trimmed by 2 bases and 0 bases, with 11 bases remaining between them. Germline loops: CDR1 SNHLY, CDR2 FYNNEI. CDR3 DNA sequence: TGTGCCAGCAGTGAACCAGGGGCGAGCTCTGGAAACACCATATATTTT. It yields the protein CASSEPGASSGNTIYF.

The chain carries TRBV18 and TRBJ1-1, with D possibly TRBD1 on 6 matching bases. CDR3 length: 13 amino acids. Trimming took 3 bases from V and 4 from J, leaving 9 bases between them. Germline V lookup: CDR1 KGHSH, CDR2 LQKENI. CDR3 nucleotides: TGTGCCAGCTCACCGCGACAGGCCACTGAAGCTTTCTTT. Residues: CASSPRQATEAFF.

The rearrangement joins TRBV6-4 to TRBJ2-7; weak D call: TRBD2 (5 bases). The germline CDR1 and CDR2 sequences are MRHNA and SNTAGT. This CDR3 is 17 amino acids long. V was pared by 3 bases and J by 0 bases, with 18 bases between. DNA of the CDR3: TGTGCCAGCAGTGAATACTCGGTTGGGGAGCACTCCTACGAGCAGTACTTC. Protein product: CASSEYSVGEHSYEQYF.

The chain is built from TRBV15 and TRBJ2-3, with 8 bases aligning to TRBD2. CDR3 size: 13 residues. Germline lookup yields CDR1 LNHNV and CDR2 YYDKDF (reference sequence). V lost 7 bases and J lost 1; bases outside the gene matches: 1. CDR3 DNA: TGTGCCACCAAACTAGCGGGCACAGATACGCAGTATTTT. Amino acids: CATKLAGTDTQYF.

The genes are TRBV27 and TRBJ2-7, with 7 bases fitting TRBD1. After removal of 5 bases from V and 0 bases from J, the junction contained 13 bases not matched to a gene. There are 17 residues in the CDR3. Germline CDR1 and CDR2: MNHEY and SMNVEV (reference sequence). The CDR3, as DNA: TGTGCCAGCAGTCTCCAACCCCCGACAGGGACCTCCTACGAGCAGTACTTC. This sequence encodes CASSLQPPTGTSYEQYF.

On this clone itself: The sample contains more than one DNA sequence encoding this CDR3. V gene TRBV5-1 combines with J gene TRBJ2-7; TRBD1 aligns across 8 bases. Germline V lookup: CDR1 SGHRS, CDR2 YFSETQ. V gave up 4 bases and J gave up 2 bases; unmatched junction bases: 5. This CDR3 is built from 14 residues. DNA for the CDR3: TGCGCCAGCAGCCGACGGACAGGGACCTACGAGCAGTACTTC. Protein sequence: CASSRRTGTYEQYF.

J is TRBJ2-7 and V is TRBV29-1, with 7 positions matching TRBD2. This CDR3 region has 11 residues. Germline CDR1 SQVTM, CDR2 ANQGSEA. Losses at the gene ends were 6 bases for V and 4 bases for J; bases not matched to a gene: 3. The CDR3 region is CSVREGYEQYF. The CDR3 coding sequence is TGCAGCGTGAGGGAGGGGTACGAGCAGTACTTC.

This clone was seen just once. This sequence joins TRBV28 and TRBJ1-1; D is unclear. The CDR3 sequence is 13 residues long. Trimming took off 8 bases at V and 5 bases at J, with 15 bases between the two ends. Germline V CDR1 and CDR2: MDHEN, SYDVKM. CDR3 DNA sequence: TGTGCCAGCTCGACGCCAGGTCGGACTGAAGCTTTCTTT. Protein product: CASSTPGRTEAFF.

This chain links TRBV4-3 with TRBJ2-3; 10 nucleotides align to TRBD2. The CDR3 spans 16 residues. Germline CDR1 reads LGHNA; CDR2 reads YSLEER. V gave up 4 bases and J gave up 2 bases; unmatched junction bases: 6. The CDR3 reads CASSREREGPTDTQYF. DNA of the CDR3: TGCGCCAGCAGCCGGGAGCGGGAGGGCCCCACAGATACGCAGTATTTT.

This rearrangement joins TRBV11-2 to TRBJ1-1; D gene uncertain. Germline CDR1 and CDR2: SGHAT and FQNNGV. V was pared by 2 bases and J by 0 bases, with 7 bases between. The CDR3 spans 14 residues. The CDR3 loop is CASSLSQLNTEAFF. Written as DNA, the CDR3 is TGTGCCAGCAGCTTAAGCCAGCTGAACACTGAAGCTTTCTTT.

Here the CDR3 reads CASSLAGADSGNTIYF. DNA for the CDR3: TGCGCCAGCAGCTTGGCCGGGGCAGACTCTGGAAACACCATATATTTT. This sequence joins TRBV5-1 and TRBJ1-3; D possibly corresponds to TRBD1 (5 bases). This CDR3 comprises 16 residues. Germline CDR1 and CDR2: SGHRS and YFSETQ. Trimming took 0 bases from V and 0 from J, leaving 10 bases between them.

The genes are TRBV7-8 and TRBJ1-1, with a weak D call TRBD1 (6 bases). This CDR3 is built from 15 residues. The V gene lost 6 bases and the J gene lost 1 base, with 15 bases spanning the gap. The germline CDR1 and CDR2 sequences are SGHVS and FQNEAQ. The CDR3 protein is CASSKRGQWNTEAFF. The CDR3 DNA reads TGTGCCAGCAGTAAAAGAGGACAGTGGAACACTGAAGCTTTCTTT.

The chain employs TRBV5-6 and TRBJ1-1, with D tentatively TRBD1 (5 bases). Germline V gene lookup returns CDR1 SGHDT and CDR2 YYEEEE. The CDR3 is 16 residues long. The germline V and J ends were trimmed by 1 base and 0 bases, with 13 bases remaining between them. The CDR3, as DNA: TGTGCCAGCAGCTTGCACGCAGGGATAATGAACACTGAAGCTTTCTTT. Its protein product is CASSLHAGIMNTEAFF.

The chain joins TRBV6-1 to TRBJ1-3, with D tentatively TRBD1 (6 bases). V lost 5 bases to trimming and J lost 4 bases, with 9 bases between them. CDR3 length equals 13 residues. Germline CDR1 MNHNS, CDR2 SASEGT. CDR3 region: CASSPTGGNTIYF. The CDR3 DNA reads TGTGCCAGCAGTCCTACAGGGGGAAACACCATATATTTT.

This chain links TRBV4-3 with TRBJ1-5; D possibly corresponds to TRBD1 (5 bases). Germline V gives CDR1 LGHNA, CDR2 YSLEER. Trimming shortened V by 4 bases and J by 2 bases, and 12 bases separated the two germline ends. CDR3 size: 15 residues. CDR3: CASSLFRDRNQPQHF. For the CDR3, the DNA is TGCGCCAGCAGCCTCTTCCGGGACCGCAATCAGCCCCAGCATTTT.

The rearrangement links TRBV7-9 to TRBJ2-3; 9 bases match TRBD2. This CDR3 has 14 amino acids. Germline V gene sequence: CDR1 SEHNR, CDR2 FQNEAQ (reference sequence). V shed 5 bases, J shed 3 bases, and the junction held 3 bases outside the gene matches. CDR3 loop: CASSGLAGTDTQYF. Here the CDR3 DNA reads TGTGCCAGCAGCGGGCTAGCGGGGACAGATACGCAGTATTTT.

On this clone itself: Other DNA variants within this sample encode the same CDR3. The CDR3 sequence is CAISESPGSPLHF. DNA for the CDR3: TGTGCCATCAGTGAGTCCCCGGGATCACCCCTCCACTTT. The chain uses TRBV10-3 and TRBJ1-6, with unresolved D. The CDR3 consists of 13 residues. Germline loops: CDR1 ENHRY, CDR2 SYGVKD. V lost 0 bases and J 10 bases, leaving 7 bases between the germline ends.

The CDR3 sequence is CASSSGGKAEKLFF. DNA for the CDR3: TGTGCCAGCAGTTCAGGGGGCAAGGCTGAAAAACTGTTTTTT. The chain joins TRBV28 to TRBJ1-4; 8 bases line up with TRBD1. CDR1 is MDHEN, CDR2 SYDVKM, per germline. Unmatched junction bases numbered 5, after V lost 4 bases and J lost 7 bases. The length of the CDR3 is 14 residues.

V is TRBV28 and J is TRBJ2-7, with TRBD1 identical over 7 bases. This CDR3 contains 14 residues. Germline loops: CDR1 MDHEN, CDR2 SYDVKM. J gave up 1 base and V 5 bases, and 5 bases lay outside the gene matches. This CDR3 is CASSADRASYEQYF. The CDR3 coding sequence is TGTGCCAGCAGTGCCGACAGGGCTTCCTACGAGCAGTACTTC.